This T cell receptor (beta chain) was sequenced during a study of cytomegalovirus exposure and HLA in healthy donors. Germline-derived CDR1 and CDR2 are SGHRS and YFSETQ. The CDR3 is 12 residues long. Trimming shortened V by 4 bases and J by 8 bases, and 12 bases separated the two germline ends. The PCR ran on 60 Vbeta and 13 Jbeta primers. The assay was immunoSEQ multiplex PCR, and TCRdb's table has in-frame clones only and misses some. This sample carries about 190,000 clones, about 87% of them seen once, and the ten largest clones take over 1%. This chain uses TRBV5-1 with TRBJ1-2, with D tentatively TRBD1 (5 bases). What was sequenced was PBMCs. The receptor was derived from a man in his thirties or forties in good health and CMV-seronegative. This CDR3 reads CASSPSGSGYTF. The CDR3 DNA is TGCGCCAGCAGCCCTTCAGGGTCAGGCTACACCTTC.